This TCR beta chain was captured by sequencing in a study of T cell repertoires in cytomegalovirus infection. Turning to the study itself: The public TCR beta signatures pointed to both CMV infection and matching HLA type.

CDR1 is KGHSH, CDR2 LQKENI, per germline. The CDR3 covers 15 residues. V dropped 3 bases and J dropped 7; count of bases not matched to a gene: 11. Each CDR3 protein gets one entry after TCRdb re-called the reads with MiXCR. The sample has 350,000 to 450,000 distinct CDR3 sequences, less than 20% seen once; the top ten hold approximately 8%. Study findings and constraints: Predominance within the ex vivo response was attributable to HLA-C-restricted CMV-specific TCR beta clonotypes.

With regard to this clonotype: Its specificity is not known.

The sequence derives from a human donor in good health (CMV status not recorded). Some clones in this sample may be carry-over from other donors' samples. The chain uses TRBV18 and TRBJ2-7; 8 bases are shared with TRBD2. Sequencing input: PBMCs. The CDR3 coding sequence is TGTGCCAGCTCACCTTCGGGCCAAACGGGAGGGGAGCAGTACTTC. Protein sequence: CASSPSGQTGGEQYF. The full variable domain, its missing parts supplied by reference TRBV18 and TRBJ2-7, is NAGVMQNPRHLVRRRGQEARLRCSPMKGHSHVYWYRQLPEEGLKFMVYLQKENIIDESGMPKERFSAEFPKEGPSILRIQQVVRGDSAAYFCASSPSGQTGGEQYFGPGTRLTVT.